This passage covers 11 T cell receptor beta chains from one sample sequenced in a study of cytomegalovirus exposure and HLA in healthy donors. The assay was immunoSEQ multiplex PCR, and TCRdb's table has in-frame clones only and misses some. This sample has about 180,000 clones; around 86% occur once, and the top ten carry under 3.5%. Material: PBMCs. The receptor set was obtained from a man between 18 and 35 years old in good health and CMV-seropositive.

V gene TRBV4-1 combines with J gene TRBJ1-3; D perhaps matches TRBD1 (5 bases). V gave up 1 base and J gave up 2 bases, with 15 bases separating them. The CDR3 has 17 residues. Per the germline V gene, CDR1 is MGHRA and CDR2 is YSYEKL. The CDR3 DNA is TGCGCCAGCAGCCAAGTGGGTAGGGACTCCGCTGGAAACACCATATATTTT. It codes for CASSQVGRDSAGNTIYF.

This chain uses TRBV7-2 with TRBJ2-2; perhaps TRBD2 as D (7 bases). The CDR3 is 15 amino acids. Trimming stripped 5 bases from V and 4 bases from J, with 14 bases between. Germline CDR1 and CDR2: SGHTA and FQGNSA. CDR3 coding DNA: TGTGCCAGCAGCCAGGGGCTAGCGGTCACCGGGGAGCTGTTTTTT. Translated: CASSQGLAVTGELFF.

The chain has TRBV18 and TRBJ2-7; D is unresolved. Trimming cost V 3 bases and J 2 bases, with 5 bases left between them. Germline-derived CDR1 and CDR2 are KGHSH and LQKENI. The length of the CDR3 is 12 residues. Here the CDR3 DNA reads TGTGCCAGCTCACCCAGTACCTACGAGCAGTACTTC. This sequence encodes CASSPSTYEQYF.

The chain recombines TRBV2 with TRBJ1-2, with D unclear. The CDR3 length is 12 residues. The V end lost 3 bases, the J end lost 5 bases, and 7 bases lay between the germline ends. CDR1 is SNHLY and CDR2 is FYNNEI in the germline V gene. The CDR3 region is CASSDGQYGYTF. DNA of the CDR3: TGTGCCAGCAGTGATGGGCAGTATGGCTACACCTTC.

The CDR3 protein is CASSLGLKEQYF. The DNA of the CDR3 is TGTGCCAGCAGCCTTGGACTGAAAGAGCAGTACTTC. The rearrangement joins TRBV13 to TRBJ2-7; the D gene is possibly TRBD2 (5 bases). Deletions cut 5 bases from V and 7 bases from J, with 12 bases between. CDR1 and CDR2 (germline): PRHDT, FYEKMQ (reference sequence). The CDR3 runs 12 residues.

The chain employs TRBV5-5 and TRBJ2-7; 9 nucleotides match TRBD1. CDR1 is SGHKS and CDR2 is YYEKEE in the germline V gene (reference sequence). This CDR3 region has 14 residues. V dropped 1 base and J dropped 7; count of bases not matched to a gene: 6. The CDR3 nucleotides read TGTGCCAGCAGCTTGTGGCACAGGGGGCGTGAGCAGTACTTC. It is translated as CASSLWHRGREQYF.

CDR3 DNA sequence: TGTGCCATCAGTGAGACTCGACTAGCGGGTAGGAGCTCCTACGAGCAGTACTTC. This sequence encodes CAISETRLAGRSSYEQYF. The V gene is TRBV10-3, the J gene TRBJ2-7; TRBD2 aligns across 10 bases. Per the germline V gene, CDR1 is ENHRY and CDR2 is SYGVKD. V was clipped by 2 bases and J by 0 bases; unmatched bases: 10. The CDR3 runs to 18 residues.

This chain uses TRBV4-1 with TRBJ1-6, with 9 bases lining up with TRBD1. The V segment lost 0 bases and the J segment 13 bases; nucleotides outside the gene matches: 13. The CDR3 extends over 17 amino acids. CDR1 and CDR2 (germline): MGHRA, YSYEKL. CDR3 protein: CASSQELDRGLIGPLHF. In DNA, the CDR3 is TGCGCCAGCAGCCAAGAGCTGGACAGGGGTCTGATTGGGCCCCTCCACTTT.

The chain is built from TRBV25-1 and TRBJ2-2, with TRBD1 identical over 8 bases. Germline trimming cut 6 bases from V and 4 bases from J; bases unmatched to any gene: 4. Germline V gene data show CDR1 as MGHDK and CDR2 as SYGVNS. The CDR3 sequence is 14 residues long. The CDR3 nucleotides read TGTGCCAGCAGAGACAGGGGATCCACCGGGGAGCTGTTTTTT. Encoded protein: CASRDRGSTGELFF.

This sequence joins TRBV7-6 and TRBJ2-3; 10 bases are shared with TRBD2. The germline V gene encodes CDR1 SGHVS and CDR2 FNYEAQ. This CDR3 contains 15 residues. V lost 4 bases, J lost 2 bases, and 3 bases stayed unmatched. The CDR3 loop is CASSSSGGYTDTQYF. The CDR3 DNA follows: TGTGCCAGCAGCTCTAGCGGGGGATACACAGATACGCAGTATTTT. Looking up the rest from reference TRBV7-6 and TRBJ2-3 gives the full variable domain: GAGVSQSPRYKVTKRGQDVALRCDPISGHVSLYWYRQALGQGPEFLTYFNYEAQQDKSGLPNDRFSAERPEGSISTLTIQRTEQRDSAMYRCASSSSGGYTDTQYFGPGTRLTVL.

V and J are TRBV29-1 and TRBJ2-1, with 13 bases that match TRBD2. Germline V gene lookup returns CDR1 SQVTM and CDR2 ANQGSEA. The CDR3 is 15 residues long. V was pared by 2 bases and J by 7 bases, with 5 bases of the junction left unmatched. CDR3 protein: CSVERTSGSLNEQFF. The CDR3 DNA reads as TGCAGCGTTGAAAGGACTAGCGGGAGCTTAAATGAGCAGTTCTTC.